This TCR beta chain was profiled in a study of cytomegalovirus exposure and HLA in healthy donors. Study-wide context: Earlier, some 200 million T cells were analyzed, and some 120 million unique TCR beta sequences were found among them. Study-wide findings and caveats: Diagnosis of cytomegalovirus status made by the classifier reportedly showed high specificity and sensitivity. CMV antigen specificity was confirmed in vitro for three CMV-associated chains. Sequencing artifact likely explains a cluster of highly shared sequence variants.

PCR employed 60 Vbeta and 13 Jbeta primers. The data were produced by immunoSEQ multiplex PCR, yet TCRdb's version contains in-frame clones alone and is incomplete. The sample consists of about 200,000 clones, 75% to 80% of them appearing once. This clone was found once. The antigen remains unidentified. Germline CDR1 reads LNHDA; CDR2 reads SQIVND (reference sequence). CDR3 size: 13 residues. V dropped 5 bases and J dropped 4 bases, with 11 bases sitting between them. Sequenced material: PBMCs. The receptor was derived from a man between 18 and 29 years old in good health and CMV-seronegative. The chain is built from TRBV19 and TRBJ1-2; perhaps TRBD1 as D (6 bases). CDR3 residues: CASSRQDLYGYTF. The CDR3 DNA sequence: TGTGCCAGTAGTCGACAGGACCTCTATGGCTACACCTTC.